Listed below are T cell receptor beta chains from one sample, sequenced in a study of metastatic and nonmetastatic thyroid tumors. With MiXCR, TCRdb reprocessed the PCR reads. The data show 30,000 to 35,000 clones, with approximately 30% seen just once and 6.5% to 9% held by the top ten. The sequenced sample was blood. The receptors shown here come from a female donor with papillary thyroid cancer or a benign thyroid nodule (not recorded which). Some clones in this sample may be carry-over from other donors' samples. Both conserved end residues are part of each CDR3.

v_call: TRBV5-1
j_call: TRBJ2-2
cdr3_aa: CASAGLAGTGELFF

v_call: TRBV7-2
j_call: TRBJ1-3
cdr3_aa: CASSLISGNTIYF

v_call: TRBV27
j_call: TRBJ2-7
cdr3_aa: CASSFSPQYEQYF

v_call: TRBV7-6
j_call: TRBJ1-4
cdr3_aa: CASSLETGPDEKLFF

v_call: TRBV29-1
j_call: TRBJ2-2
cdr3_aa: CSVGKRTNTGELFF

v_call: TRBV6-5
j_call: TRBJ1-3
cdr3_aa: CASSYSFASSGNTIYF

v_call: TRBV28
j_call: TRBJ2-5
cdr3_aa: CASSVFEETQYF

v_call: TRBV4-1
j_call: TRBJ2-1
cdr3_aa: CASSQTSAAYNEQFF

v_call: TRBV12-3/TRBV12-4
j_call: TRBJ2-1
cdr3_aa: CATRRRGPNEQFF

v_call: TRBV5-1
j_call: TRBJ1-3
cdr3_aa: CASSLVGQGSGNTIYF

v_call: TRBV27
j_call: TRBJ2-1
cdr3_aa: CASSKLWNEQFF

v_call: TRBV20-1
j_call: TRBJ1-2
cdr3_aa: CSAKTEGYGYTF

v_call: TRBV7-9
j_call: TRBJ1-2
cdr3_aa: CASSLASRLGYTF

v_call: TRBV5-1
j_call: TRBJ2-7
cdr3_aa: CASRLPVGGYEQYF

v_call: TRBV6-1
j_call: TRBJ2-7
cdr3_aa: CASSRAGESYEQYF

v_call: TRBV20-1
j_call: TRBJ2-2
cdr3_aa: CSARASGSGTGELFF

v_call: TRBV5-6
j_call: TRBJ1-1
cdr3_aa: CASSFDRTTGAFF

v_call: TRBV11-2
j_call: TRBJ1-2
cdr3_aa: CASSLVAGPYGYTF

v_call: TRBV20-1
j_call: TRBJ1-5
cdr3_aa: CSVKGQQLSNQPQHF

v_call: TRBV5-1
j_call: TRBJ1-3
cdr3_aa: CASSPPPPINTIYF

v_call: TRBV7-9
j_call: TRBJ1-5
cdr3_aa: CASSLGGDQPQHF

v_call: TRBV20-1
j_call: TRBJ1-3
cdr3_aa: CSAARQGASLLSGNTIYF

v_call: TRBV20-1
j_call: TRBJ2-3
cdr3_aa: CNAREASGYTDTEYF

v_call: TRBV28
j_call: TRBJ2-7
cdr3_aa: CASIPTFGQGAAYEQYF

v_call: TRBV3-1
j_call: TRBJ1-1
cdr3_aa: CASSPTMSVSNTEAFF

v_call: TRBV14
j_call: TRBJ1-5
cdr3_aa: CASSQENQPQHF

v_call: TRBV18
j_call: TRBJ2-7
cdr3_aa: CASSPEPIEGEQYF

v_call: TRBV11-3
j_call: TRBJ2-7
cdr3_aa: CASSLDSTTGTGDF

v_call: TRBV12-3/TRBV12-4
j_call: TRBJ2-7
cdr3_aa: CASNAGVDSYEQYF

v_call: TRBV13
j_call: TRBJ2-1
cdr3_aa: CASSLGQGQFF

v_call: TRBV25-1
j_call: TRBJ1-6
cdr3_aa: CASSVGQGARLSPLHF

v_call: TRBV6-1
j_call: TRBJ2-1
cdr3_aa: CASMDRTYNEQFF

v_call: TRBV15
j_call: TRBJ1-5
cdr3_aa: CATSRDRGRNQPQHF

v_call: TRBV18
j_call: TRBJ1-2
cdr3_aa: CASSLMILPNYGYTF

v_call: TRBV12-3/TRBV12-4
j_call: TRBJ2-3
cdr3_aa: CASSLSGGTQYF

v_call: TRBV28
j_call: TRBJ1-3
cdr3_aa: CASSLTRGSGNAIYF

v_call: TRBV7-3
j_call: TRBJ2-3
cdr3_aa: CASSAVLSTDTQYF